Following are 27 T cell receptor beta chains from one sample sequenced in a study of blood T cell repertoires in COVID-19. Produced via immunoSEQ multiplex PCR; TCRdb's table is partial and in-frame only. This sample has 140,000 to 150,000 clones; about 80% occur once, and the top ten carry approximately 6%. Sequenced sample: PBMCs or T cells enriched from blood (not recorded which). These receptors all stem from a woman aged 45-59 years who had recovered from COVID-19.

This chain uses TRBV27 with TRBJ1-4, with a weak D call TRBD1 (5 bases). The CDR3 contains 15 residues. Trimming cost V 1 base and J 5 bases, with 11 bases left between them. CDR1 is MNHEY, CDR2 SMNVEV, per germline (reference sequence). In nucleotides, the CDR3 is TGTGCCAGCAGTTTATTTGTGCAGGGAAATGAAAAACTGTTTTTT. Residues: CASSLFVQGNEKLFF.

The chain uses TRBV5-1 and TRBJ1-6, with D tentatively TRBD1 (5 bases). CDR1 and CDR2 from the germline V gene are SGHRS and YFSETQ. V lost 0 bases to trimming and J lost 8 bases, with 12 bases between them. This CDR3 is 15 amino acids long. The CDR3 DNA is TGCGCCAGCAGCTTGGGTAGTTGGGGGGATTCACCCCTCCACTTT. Translated, it gives CASSLGSWGDSPLHF.

The chain uses TRBV7-8 and TRBJ1-1; 7 positions match TRBD1. Unmatched junction bases numbered 3, after V lost 3 bases and J lost 2 bases. The CDR3 has 14 amino acids. Germline values: CDR1 SGHVS, CDR2 FQNEAQ. CDR3 region: CASSFRTGNTEAFF. The CDR3 DNA reads as TGTGCCAGCAGCTTCCGGACAGGTAACACTGAAGCTTTCTTT.

This chain joins TRBV28 and TRBJ2-7; D perhaps matches TRBD2 (6 bases). CDR3 size: 14 residues. V was cut by 4 bases and J by 0 bases, with 10 bases left in between. Germline CDR1 is MDHEN and CDR2 is SYDVKM. CDR3: CASSSPGVSYEQYF. CDR3 DNA sequence: TGTGCCAGCAGTTCCCCGGGGGTCTCCTACGAGCAGTACTTC.

V gene TRBV3-1 (or the pseudogene TRBV3-2) combines with J gene TRBJ2-2, with 7 positions matching TRBD2. CDR1 LGHDT and CDR2 YNNKEL come from the germline V gene (reference sequence). This CDR3 contains 13 residues. V was clipped by 4 bases and J by 13 bases; unmatched bases: 9. For the CDR3, the DNA is TGTGCCAGCAGCCTTACGGGGGGTAATGTGCTGTTTTTT. Translating it yields CASSLTGGNVLFF.

J is TRBJ2-5 and V is TRBV6-5, with TRBD1 matching over 7 bases. The V gene end was trimmed by 6 bases and the J gene end by 10 bases; junction bases not matched to a gene: 8. The CDR3 is 12 residues long. Germline V gene lookup returns CDR1 MNHEY and CDR2 SVGAGI. CDR3 sequence (DNA): TGTGCCAGCAGCCGACAGGGAGAGGACCAGTACTTC. Its translation: CASSRQGEDQYF.

DNA of the CDR3: TGTGCCAGTAGTAGTGGTGGAGGTATCCGCAATCAGCCCCAGCATTTT. It specifies CASSSGGGIRNQPQHF. The rearrangement links TRBV19 to TRBJ1-5; no clear D. Germline V gene sequence: CDR1 LNHDA, CDR2 SQIVND (reference sequence). The CDR3 spans 16 residues. V was trimmed by 4 bases and J by 2 bases, leaving 15 bases between them.

This chain connects TRBV19 to TRBJ1-1; D remains unclear. CDR3 size: 17 residues. Deletions cut 3 bases from V and 3 bases from J, with 20 bases between. Germline V lookup: CDR1 LNHDA, CDR2 SQIVND (reference sequence). CDR3 region: CASSIGWASPKHTEAFF. The CDR3 DNA follows: TGTGCCAGTAGTATCGGATGGGCCTCACCAAAACACACTGAAGCTTTCTTT. Using reference TRBV19 and TRBJ1-1 for the parts outside the CDR3, the full variable domain is DGGITQSPKYLFRKEGQNVTLSCEQNLNHDAMYWYRQDPGQGLRLIYYSQIVNDFQKGDIAEGYSVSREKKESFPLTVTSAQKNPTAFYLCASSIGWASPKHTEAFFGQGTRLTVV.

The chain employs TRBV19 and TRBJ2-1, with 7 bases fitting TRBD2. The germline V gene encodes CDR1 LNHDA and CDR2 SQIVND (reference sequence). V dropped 3 bases and J dropped 3; count of bases not matched to a gene: 2. The CDR3 is 14 amino acids. The CDR3 spells CASSMGGDYNEQFF. DNA of the CDR3: TGTGCCAGTAGTATGGGAGGGGACTACAATGAGCAGTTCTTC.

The genes are TRBV5-1 and TRBJ1-2; 8 bases line up with TRBD1. The CDR3 runs to 14 residues. V lost 4 bases and J lost 4; bases outside the gene matches: 6. From germline, CDR1 is SGHRS and CDR2 YFSETQ. The CDR3 coding sequence is TGCGCCAGCAGCGCACCGGGACAGGTCTATGGCTACACCTTC. Its protein is CASSAPGQVYGYTF.

The chain combines TRBV18 with TRBJ1-5, with a weak D call TRBD1 (6 bases). Germline V gene sequence: CDR1 KGHSH, CDR2 LQKENI. V lost 2 bases, J lost 3 bases, and 8 bases lay in between. The CDR3 is 14 amino acids. CDR3 DNA: TGTGCCAGCTCACCAACAGGGCTCAATCAGCCCCAGCATTTT. The encoded protein is CASSPTGLNQPQHF.

The chain has TRBV23-1 and TRBJ2-1, with 8 positions matching TRBD2. TRBV23-1 qualifies as an ORF whose function is uncertain. The CDR3 has 17 amino acids. Trimming removed 2 bases from V and 3 bases from J; junction bases left unmatched: 9. CDR3 sequence (DNA): TGCGCCAGCAGTCAAGATCTTAGCGGGGTGATCTACAATGAGCAGTTCTTC. It is translated as CASSQDLSGVIYNEQFF.

This clone was recorded a few times. The chain recombines TRBV5-4 with TRBJ2-1; 8 bases are a match to TRBD1. This CDR3 is built from 16 residues. V was pared by 4 bases and J by 1 base, with 7 bases of the junction left unmatched. From germline, CDR1 is SGHNT and CDR2 YYREEE (reference sequence). The DNA of the CDR3 is TGTGCCAGCAGCCCCGAAGGGACAGGTTCCTACAATGAGCAGTTCTTC. Amino acids: CASSPEGTGSYNEQFF.

V usage is TRBV6-2 or TRBV6-3 and J usage is TRBJ2-3; weak D call: TRBD1 (6 bases). V lost 2 bases and J 5 bases, leaving 14 bases between the germline ends. This CDR3 is 15 amino acids long. The germline gives CDR1 MNHEY, CDR2 SVGEGT. CDR3 region: CASSYGWGQGDTQYF. CDR3 in DNA: TGTGCCAGCAGTTACGGGTGGGGGCAAGGAGATACGCAGTATTTT.

The genes are TRBV5-1 and TRBJ1-1; the match to TRBD1 covers 7 bases. The length of the CDR3 is 15 residues. Germline V CDR1 and CDR2: SGHRS, YFSETQ. Trimming took 0 bases from V and 2 from J; bases not matched to a gene: 4. The CDR3 reads CASSLEGALNTEAFF. CDR3 coding DNA: TGCGCCAGCAGCTTGGAGGGGGCCCTTAACACTGAAGCTTTCTTT.

The chain has TRBV7-8 and TRBJ2-1; 15 nucleotides match TRBD2. V dropped 5 bases and J dropped 6; count of bases not matched to a gene: 14. Germline lookup yields CDR1 SGHVS and CDR2 FQNEAQ. CDR3 length: 19 residues. CDR3 sequence reads: CASSAGTSGGLMVANEQFF. CDR3 nucleotides: TGTGCCAGCAGCGCGGGGACTAGCGGGGGGCTAATGGTGGCCAATGAGCAGTTCTTC.

The CDR3 bases are TGTGCCACCAGCAGTGATCAAGGAGGGTTTAGACCCCCGATTTATGGCTACACCTTC. It encodes CATSSDQGGFRPPIYGYTF. J is TRBJ1-2 and V is TRBV15; D is uncertain. Trimming cost V 3 bases and J 5 bases, with 28 bases left between them. The CDR3 is made up of 19 amino acids. CDR1 is LNHNV, CDR2 YYDKDF, per germline (reference sequence).

The V gene is TRBV27, the J gene TRBJ1-6, with a possible D match to TRBD1 (5 bases). The CDR3 length is 13 residues. The germline V gene encodes CDR1 MNHEY and CDR2 SMNVEV (reference sequence). V was cut by 3 bases and J by 9 bases, with 9 bases left in between. The CDR3, as DNA: TGTGCCAGCAGTTTCGGGGGATCTTCACCCCTCCACTTT. The encoded protein is CASSFGGSSPLHF.

This chain links TRBV9 with TRBJ1-5; no clear D. V lost 0 bases and J 6 bases, leaving 10 bases between the germline ends. CDR1 and CDR2 (germline): SGDLS, YYNGEE. This CDR3 has 14 amino acids. Here the CDR3 reads CASSVEGSGQPQHF. Here the CDR3 DNA reads TGTGCCAGCAGCGTAGAAGGGAGTGGTCAGCCCCAGCATTTT.

This clone has only a few counts. This chain joins TRBV19 and TRBJ1-6; D is possibly TRBD1 (6 bases). V lost 1 base and J lost 14, with 12 bases in between. The germline gives CDR1 LNHDA, CDR2 SQIVND (reference sequence). The CDR3 runs 13 residues. The CDR3 DNA follows: TGTGCCAGTAGTATAGCCCCCCGGGACACCCTCCACTTT. Translation: CASSIAPRDTLHF.

This chain links TRBV11-2 with TRBJ1-4, with TRBD1 as a possible D gene (5 bases). Per germline, CDR1 SGHAT and CDR2 FQNNGV. V was pared by 0 bases and J by 7 bases, with 15 bases between. This CDR3 contains 16 residues. In nucleotides, the CDR3 is TGTGCCAGCAGCTTAGATCGGGGGGAGTACGGTGAAAAACTGTTTTTT. The encoded protein is CASSLDRGEYGEKLFF.

The V call is TRBV29-1, the J call TRBJ2-1; 8 bases fit TRBD2. Losses at the gene ends were 7 bases for V and 7 bases for J; bases not matched to a gene: 9. CDR1 is SQVTM and CDR2 is ANQGSEA in the germline V gene. The CDR3 is made up of 13 amino acids. CDR3 residues: CSGTSGGSNEQFF. The CDR3 DNA sequence: TGCAGCGGTACCAGCGGGGGAAGTAATGAGCAGTTCTTC.

V gene TRBV27 combines with J gene TRBJ1-1, with 7 bases matching TRBD1. With V trimmed by 6 bases and J by 10 bases, 14 bases remained unmatched. Germline V CDR1 and CDR2: MNHEY, SMNVEV (reference sequence). The CDR3 sequence is 14 residues long. CDR3 in DNA: TGTGCCAGCAGCTCCATTGGGATTGACAGGGCAGCTTTCTTT. Its protein product is CASSSIGIDRAAFF.

In its sample, this clone was seen a few times. The chain recombines TRBV15 with TRBJ1-1; D ambiguous. Germline-derived CDR1 and CDR2 are LNHNV and YYDKDF (reference sequence). This CDR3 spans 14 amino acids. Trimming shortened V by 1 base and J by 3 bases, and 9 bases separated the two germline ends. The CDR3 coding sequence is TGTGCCACCAGCAGAGCTGCCGCAGACACTGAAGCTTTCTTT. Translated, it gives CATSRAAADTEAFF.

The V call is TRBV6-6, the J call TRBJ1-4; a weak D match, TRBD1 (6 bases). Germline V gives CDR1 MNHNY, CDR2 SVGAGI (reference sequence). The V and J ends lost 5 bases and 5 bases respectively, with 15 bases between them. This CDR3 is 15 amino acids long. CDR3 in amino acids: CASSQPKGGNEKLFF. DNA for the CDR3: TGTGCCAGCAGTCAACCCAAAGGGGGAAATGAAAAACTGTTTTTT.

On this clone itself: Germline and junction disagree at one end, which may indicate a read error. This chain connects TRBV19 to TRBJ1-5; D gene unclear. The germline V gene encodes CDR1 LNHDA and CDR2 SQIVND (reference sequence). The CDR3 contains 12 residues. In DNA, the CDR3 is TGTGCCGGTAGCGAGAGCAATCAGCCCCAGCATTTT. This sequence encodes CAGSESNQPQHF.

The rearrangement uses TRBV29-1 and TRBJ1-1, with 9 bases that match TRBD1. V was clipped by 6 bases and J by 4 bases; unmatched bases: 6. This CDR3 region has 13 residues. CDR1 and CDR2 (germline): SQVTM, ANQGSEA. This CDR3 reads CSVNRGQSTEAFF. In DNA, the CDR3 is TGCAGCGTGAACAGGGGGCAGAGCACTGAAGCTTTCTTT.